This TCR beta chain was sequenced in a study of T cell repertoires in cytomegalovirus infection. About the study: Public TCR beta signatures indicated both CMV infection and matching HLA type.

The CDR3 length is 11 residues. The germline CDR1 and CDR2 sequences are SNHLY and FYNNEI. Trimming removed 8 bases from V and 10 bases from J, with 12 bases in between. Using its own MiXCR run on the reads, TCRdb lists one record per CDR3 protein. The sample shows about 310,000 distinct CDR3 sequences, about 8.8% of them seen only once. This clonotype was counted only a few times. What it recognizes is unknown. Study-wide points: HLA-C-restricted TCR beta clonotypes specific for CMV led the ex vivo response. Cumulative frequency of public TCR beta families picked out carriers of CMV plus the relevant HLA.

Source material: PBMCs. This clonotype was sampled from a human donor in good health (CMV status not recorded). Some clones in this sample may be carry-over from other donors' samples. V gene TRBV2 combines with J gene TRBJ1-3, with D perhaps TRBD1 (5 bases). The CDR3 DNA follows: TGTGCCAGCGGGGGGGAAGGAACCATATATTTT. Its protein is CASGGEGTIYF.